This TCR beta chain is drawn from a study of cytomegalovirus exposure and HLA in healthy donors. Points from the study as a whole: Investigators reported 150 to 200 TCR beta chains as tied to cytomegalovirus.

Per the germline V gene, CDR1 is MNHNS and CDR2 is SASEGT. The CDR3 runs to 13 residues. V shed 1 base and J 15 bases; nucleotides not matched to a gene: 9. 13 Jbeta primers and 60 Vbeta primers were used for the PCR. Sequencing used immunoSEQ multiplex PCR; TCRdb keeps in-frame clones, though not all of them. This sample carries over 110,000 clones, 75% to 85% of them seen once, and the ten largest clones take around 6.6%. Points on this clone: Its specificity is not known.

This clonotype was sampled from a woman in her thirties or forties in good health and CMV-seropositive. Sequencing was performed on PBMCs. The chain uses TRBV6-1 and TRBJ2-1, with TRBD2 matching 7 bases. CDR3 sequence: CASSEGPLGGRFF. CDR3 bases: TGTGCCAGCAGTGAAGGCCCCCTCGGGGGGAGGTTCTTC.